These 23 T cell receptor beta chains originate from one sample sequenced in a study of cytomegalovirus exposure and HLA in healthy donors. Produced via immunoSEQ multiplex PCR; TCRdb's table is partial and in-frame only. The table has roughly 150,000 clones, around 90% seen once. Material for sequencing was PBMCs. Source of these receptors: a man between 18 and 29 years old in good health and CMV-seronegative.

The chain links TRBV2 to TRBJ2-3; 9 bases line up with TRBD1. Germline V gene lookup returns CDR1 SNHLY and CDR2 FYNNEI. The CDR3 extends over 16 amino acids. J gave up 0 bases and V 7 bases, and 8 bases lay outside the gene matches. Here the CDR3 reads CASTNRQGGSTDTQYF. The CDR3 region has the DNA TGTGCCAGCACCAATCGACAGGGGGGGAGCACAGATACGCAGTATTTT. The full variable domain, completed using reference TRBV2 and TRBJ2-3, is EPEVTQTPSHQVTQMGQEVILRCVPISNHLYFYWYRQILGQKVEFLVSFYNNEISEKSEIFDDQFSVERPDGSNFTLKIRSTKLEDSAMYFCASTNRQGGSTDTQYFGPGTRLTVL.

V usage is TRBV5-1 and J usage is TRBJ2-1; D may be TRBD2 (7 bases). This CDR3 spans 15 amino acids. Germline lookup yields CDR1 SGHRS and CDR2 YFSETQ. V dropped 4 bases and J dropped 9 bases, with 20 bases sitting between them. The CDR3 DNA follows: TGCGCCAGCAGCCCAGAGGGGGGGCGGTTAGGTGAGCAGTTCTTC. Translation: CASSPEGGRLGEQFF.

The V call is TRBV28, the J call TRBJ1-5; tentative D call: TRBD1 (5 bases). V lost 5 bases and J 5 bases, leaving 22 bases between the germline ends. The germline gives CDR1 MDHEN, CDR2 SYDVKM. The CDR3 has 17 amino acids. The DNA of the CDR3 is TGTGCCAGCAGTGGGGGACGGAAGATTTCGGGGGATCAGCCCCAGCATTTT. It codes for CASSGGRKISGDQPQHF.

The V gene is TRBV28, the J gene TRBJ1-5; TRBD1 matches 9 bases. CDR3 length equals 16 residues. V lost 4 bases and J lost 5; bases outside the gene matches: 9. CDR1 is MDHEN and CDR2 is SYDVKM in the germline V gene. The CDR3 nucleotides are TGTGCCAGCAGTTATCCAGGACAGGGGATAGATCAGCCCCAGCATTTT. Protein: CASSYPGQGIDQPQHF.

V gene TRBV5-1 combines with J gene TRBJ1-6; 8 nucleotides match TRBD1. V was clipped by 4 bases and J by 7 bases; unmatched bases: 7. The germline CDR1 and CDR2 sequences are SGHRS and YFSETQ. The CDR3 covers 15 residues. CDR3 loop: CASSLSDRENSPLHF. CDR3 coding DNA: TGCGCCAGCAGCCTGTCGGACAGGGAGAATTCACCCCTCCACTTT.

The rearrangement links TRBV29-1 to TRBJ2-3; D might be TRBD1 (6 bases). The germline V gene encodes CDR1 SQVTM and CDR2 ANQGSEA. The length of the CDR3 is 14 residues. Trimming left V 3 bases short and J 2 bases short, with 12 bases between. Here the CDR3 DNA reads TGCAGCGTTGACAGGGGTGCTACCACAGATACGCAGTATTTT. It specifies CSVDRGATTDTQYF.

This rearrangement joins TRBV18 to TRBJ2-6; tentatively, D is TRBD1 (5 bases). The CDR3 extends over 19 amino acids. Germline V gives CDR1 KGHSH, CDR2 LQKENI. V was cut by 1 base and J by 0 bases, with 16 bases left in between. CDR3 bases: TGTGCCAGCTCACCACGGAAAGGGGCGGTTGTCTCTGGGGCCAACGTCCTGACTTTC. Amino acids: CASSPRKGAVVSGANVLTF.

The chain is built from TRBV2 and TRBJ1-1; 7 nucleotides line up with TRBD1. With V trimmed by 6 bases and J by 7 bases, 11 bases remained unmatched. Germline CDR1 reads SNHLY; CDR2 reads FYNNEI. The CDR3 totals 14 residues. CDR3 amino acids: CASRGFRRDSEAFF. Here the CDR3 DNA reads TGTGCCAGCAGAGGTTTCAGGCGGGACAGTGAAGCTTTCTTT. The variable domain in full, completed from reference TRBV2 and TRBJ1-1, reads EPEVTQTPSHQVTQMGQEVILRCVPISNHLYFYWYRQILGQKVEFLVSFYNNEISEKSEIFDDQFSVERPDGSNFTLKIRSTKLEDSAMYFCASRGFRRDSEAFFGQGTRLTVV.

In DNA form, the CDR3 reads TGTGCCAGCGAAATTCGGGACAGCTCCTACGAGCAGTACGTC. It codes for CASEIRDSSYEQYV. The gene calls are TRBV5-4 and TRBJ2-7; TRBD1 agrees at 7 bases. Looked up from germline, CDR1 is SGHNT and CDR2 is YYREEE (reference sequence). The CDR3 contains 14 residues. The V gene end was trimmed by 7 bases and the J gene end by 0 bases; junction bases not matched to a gene: 7.

V gene TRBV4-1 combines with J gene TRBJ1-1; 9 bases are shared with TRBD1. V lost 0 bases, J lost 12 bases, and 5 bases stayed unmatched. Germline V CDR1 and CDR2: MGHRA, YSYEKL. The CDR3 contains 13 residues. CDR3: CASSQDRDRVSFF. Written as DNA, the CDR3 is TGCGCCAGCAGCCAAGATCGGGACAGGGTTTCTTTCTTT.

The V gene is TRBV7-6, the J gene TRBJ2-2, with no clear D. Trimming removed 0 bases at V and 1 base at J, with 3 bases between. Germline CDR1 reads SGHVS; CDR2 reads FNYEAQ. This CDR3 has 14 amino acids. The CDR3 DNA reads as TGTGCCAGCAGCTTAGCACTGAACACCGGGGAGCTGTTTTTT. Its translation: CASSLALNTGELFF.

The CDR3 spells CASSLNRGTTDTQYF. The CDR3 DNA reads as TGTGCCAGCAGCCTCAACAGGGGTACCACAGATACGCAGTATTTT. The V gene is TRBV11-2, the J gene TRBJ2-3; 7 bases align to TRBD1. V trimming: 5 bases; J trimming: 2 bases; junction bases outside the gene matches: 7. The CDR3 contains 15 residues. Germline lookup yields CDR1 SGHAT and CDR2 FQNNGV. The full variable domain, rest sourced from reference TRBV11-2 and TRBJ2-3, is EAGVAQSPRYKIIEKRQSVAFWCNPISGHATLYWYQQILGQGPKLLIQFQNNGVVDDSQLPKDRFSAERLKGVDSTLKIQPAKLEDSAVYLCASSLNRGTTDTQYFGPGTRLTVL.

The chain recombines TRBV7-2 with TRBJ2-7; 8 bases are shared with TRBD2. This CDR3 region has 15 residues. The V and J ends lost 3 bases and 5 bases, in that order; junction bases with no gene match: 9. Germline CDR1 SGHTA, CDR2 FQGNSA. Here the CDR3 DNA reads TGTGCCAGCAGCTTCGCCGCGGGAGGAGCTAACGAGCAGTACTTC. Encoded protein: CASSFAAGGANEQYF.

This chain links TRBV11-1 with TRBJ2-1; D might be TRBD1 (7 bases). V lost 4 bases to trimming and J lost 6 bases, with 16 bases between them. Per germline, CDR1 SGHAT and CDR2 FQDESV (reference sequence). The CDR3 covers 15 residues. The CDR3, as DNA: TGTGCCAGCAGCTCAAGCGGAGGGGGCCCCAATGAGCAGTTCTTC. Amino acids: CASSSSGGGPNEQFF.

The V gene is TRBV10-3, the J gene TRBJ2-2; D perhaps matches TRBD2 (6 bases). Germline loops: CDR1 ENHRY, CDR2 SYGVKD. V was clipped by 7 bases and J by 4 bases, with 19 bases between them. There are 16 residues in the CDR3. CDR3 coding DNA: TGTGCCATCAAGGGGACTCCAAAAGGATTCACCGGGGAGCTGTTTTTT. It is translated as CAIKGTPKGFTGELFF.

The chain has TRBV11-3 and TRBJ2-2; 7 nucleotides match TRBD2. Germline CDR1 reads SGHNT; CDR2 reads YENEEA. V lost 1 base and J lost 5; bases outside the gene matches: 7. The CDR3 sequence is 16 residues long. The CDR3 coding sequence is TGTGCCAGCAGCTTAGGTCTAGCGGAGGGGACCGGGGAGCTGTTTTTT. Translated, it gives CASSLGLAEGTGELFF.

The J gene is TRBJ1-3, the V gene TRBV2; TRBD1 aligns across 7 bases. CDR1 is SNHLY and CDR2 is FYNNEI in the germline V gene. The CDR3 contains 15 residues. Losses at the gene ends were 6 bases for V and 4 bases for J; bases not matched to a gene: 9. The CDR3 reads CASRAGDRVGNTIYF. The CDR3 DNA reads TGTGCCAGCAGAGCCGGAGACAGGGTCGGAAACACCATATATTTT. The full variable domain, completed using reference TRBV2 and TRBJ1-3, is EPEVTQTPSHQVTQMGQEVILRCVPISNHLYFYWYRQILGQKVEFLVSFYNNEISEKSEIFDDQFSVERPDGSNFTLKIRSTKLEDSAMYFCASRAGDRVGNTIYFGEGSWLTVV.

This chain uses TRBV5-1 with TRBJ2-7; 10 bases match TRBD1. CDR1 is SGHRS and CDR2 is YFSETQ in the germline V gene. The CDR3 spans 17 residues. Trimming took 0 bases from V and 3 from J; bases not matched to a gene: 9. CDR3 sequence reads: CASSLGPTGTGDYEQYV. The CDR3 DNA sequence: TGCGCCAGCAGCTTGGGACCAACCGGGACAGGGGACTACGAGCAGTACGTC.

This clone was observed a few times. J is TRBJ1-5 and V is TRBV27; D is uncertain. The V end lost 6 bases, the J end lost 4 bases, and 13 bases lay between the germline ends. Germline assignment: CDR1 MNHEY and CDR2 SMNVEV (reference sequence). The CDR3 extends over 14 amino acids. The CDR3 region has the DNA TGTGCCAGCAGGCAACACGCATCAAATCAGCCCCAGCATTTT. It translates to CASRQHASNQPQHF.

The genes are TRBV29-1 and TRBJ2-3; TRBD1 aligns across 7 bases. Germline trimming cut 1 base from V and 5 bases from J; bases unmatched to any gene: 12. The germline gives CDR1 SQVTM, CDR2 ANQGSEA. CDR3 length equals 16 residues. CDR3 in DNA: TGCAGCGTTGAAGTCCGGAGAGGGGGCTCGGTAGATACGCAGTATTTT. The encoded protein is CSVEVRRGGSVDTQYF.

This chain links TRBV5-1 with TRBJ2-7; perhaps TRBD2 as D (6 bases). Trimming shortened V by 0 bases and J by 7 bases, and 17 bases separated the two germline ends. The CDR3 extends over 15 amino acids. Looked up from germline, CDR1 is SGHRS and CDR2 is YFSETQ. CDR3 in amino acids: CASSLAGGSLGEQYF. CDR3 bases: TGCGCCAGCAGCTTGGCCGGGGGTAGTCTGGGTGAGCAGTACTTC.

The V gene is TRBV5-4, the J gene TRBJ2-1; the match to TRBD2 covers 12 bases. In germline, CDR1 is SGHNT, CDR2 YYREEE (reference sequence). After removal of 0 bases from V and 3 bases from J, the junction contained 1 base not matched to a gene. There are 16 residues in the CDR3. CDR3 DNA sequence: TGTGCCAGCAGCTTGGAGACTAGCGGGAGCTACAATGAGCAGTTCTTC. The encoded protein is CASSLETSGSYNEQFF.

The V and J genes are TRBV5-1 and TRBJ2-7; D is unresolved. Germline V CDR1 and CDR2: SGHRS, YFSETQ. V was trimmed by 0 bases and J by 2 bases, leaving 9 bases between them. The CDR3 consists of 14 residues. The CDR3 is CASSLVAPPYEQYF. The CDR3 nucleotides read TGCGCCAGCAGCTTGGTGGCCCCACCCTACGAGCAGTACTTC. Full variable domain (remainder filled in from reference TRBV5-1 and TRBJ2-7): KAGVTQTPRYLIKTRGQQVTLSCSPISGHRSVSWYQQTPGQGLQFLFEYFSETQRNKGNFPGRFSGRQFSNSRSEMNVSTLELGDSALYLCASSLVAPPYEQYFGPGTRLTVT.